The following is a T cell receptor (beta chain) sequence with its context. What it recognizes is unknown. The sample comes from a study of T cell repertoires in cytomegalovirus infection. Study context: Signatures in public TCR beta sequences pointed to both CMV infection and matching HLA type.

TCRdb recomputed calls from the reads with MiXCR, one row per CDR3 protein. The sample records more than 650,000 distinct CDR3 sequences, 35% to 45% being singletons. V shed 8 bases and J shed 1 base, with 15 bases lying between them. Germline CDR1 reads DFQATT; CDR2 reads SNEGSKA (reference sequence). The CDR3 covers 14 residues. The study, taken as a whole, reports: Using cumulative public TCR beta family frequency, the authors identified those who carried CMV together with the relevant HLA. Dominant in the ex vivo response were TCR beta clonotypes restricted by HLA-C and specific for CMV.

Sequencing was carried out using PBMCs. V gene TRBV20-1 combines with J gene TRBJ1-5; D remains ambiguous. This sequence originates from a human donor in good health (CMV status not recorded). Some clones in this sample may be carry-over from other donors' samples. The CDR3 DNA reads TGCAGTTCTGCGGAGGGAGGAAGCAATCAGCCCCAGCATTTT. Translated, it gives CSSAEGGSNQPQHF.